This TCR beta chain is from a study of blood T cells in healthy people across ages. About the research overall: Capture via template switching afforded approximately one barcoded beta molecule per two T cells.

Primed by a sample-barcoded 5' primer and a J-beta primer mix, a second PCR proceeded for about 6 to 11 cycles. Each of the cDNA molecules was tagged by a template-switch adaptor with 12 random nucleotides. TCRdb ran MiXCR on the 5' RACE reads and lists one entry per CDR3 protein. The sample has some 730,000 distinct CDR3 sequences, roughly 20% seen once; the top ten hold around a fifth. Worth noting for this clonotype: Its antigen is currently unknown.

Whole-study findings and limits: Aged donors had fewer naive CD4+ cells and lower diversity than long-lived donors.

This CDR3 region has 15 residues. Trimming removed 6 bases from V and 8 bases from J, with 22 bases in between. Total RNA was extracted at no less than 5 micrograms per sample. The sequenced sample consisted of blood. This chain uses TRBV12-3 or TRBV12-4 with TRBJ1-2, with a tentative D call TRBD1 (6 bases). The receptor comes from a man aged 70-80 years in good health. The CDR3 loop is CASSPQTTGRWGYTF. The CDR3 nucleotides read TGTGCCAGCAGCCCCCAAACGACAGGACGTTGGGGCTACACCTTC.